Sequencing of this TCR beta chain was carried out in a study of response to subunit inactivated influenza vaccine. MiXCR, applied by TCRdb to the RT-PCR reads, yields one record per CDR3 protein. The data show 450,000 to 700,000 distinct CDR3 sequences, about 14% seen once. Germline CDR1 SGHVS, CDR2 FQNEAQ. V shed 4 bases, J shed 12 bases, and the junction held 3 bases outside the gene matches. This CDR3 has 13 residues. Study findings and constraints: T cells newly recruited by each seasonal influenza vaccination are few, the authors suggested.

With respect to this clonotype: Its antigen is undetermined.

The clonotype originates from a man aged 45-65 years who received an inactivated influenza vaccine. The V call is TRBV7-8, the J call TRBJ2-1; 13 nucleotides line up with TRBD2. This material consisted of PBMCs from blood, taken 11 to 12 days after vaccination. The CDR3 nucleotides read TGTGCCAGCAGCTCTGGACTAGCGGGAGTGCAGTTCTTC. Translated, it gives CASSSGLAGVQFF.